This T cell receptor (beta chain) was obtained from a study of cytomegalovirus exposure and HLA in healthy donors. Overall study findings and caveats: What a later analysis reportedly showed was that an Asian-associated ancestry cluster had fewer N-insertions than the 666-donor mean.

Germline lookup yields CDR1 MNHEY and CDR2 SMNVEV (reference sequence). The CDR3 loop spans 16 amino acids. V dropped 3 bases and J dropped 4; count of bases not matched to a gene: 12. This PCR relied on a set of 60 Vbeta primers and 13 Jbeta primers. Only in-frame clones appear in the TCRdb table, and some are missing; sequencing was by immunoSEQ multiplex PCR. The sample has more than 110,000 clones, around four fifths seen once. As concerns this clone: Its antigen is still unknown.

This chain joins TRBV27 and TRBJ2-7, with 7 bases aligning to TRBD1. Material: PBMCs. The source is a man between 25 and 39 years old in good health and CMV-seropositive. The CDR3 coding sequence is TGTGCCAGCAGTTTGATCGGGACAGCTAAAAATTACGAGCAGTACTTC. This encodes CASSLIGTAKNYEQYF.